This T cell receptor (beta chain) was identified in a study of vaccination and CD4 T cells after COVID-19 (dated by TCRdb to between 2021 and 2024). Describing the broader study: Convalescent patients had a positive SARS-CoV-2 result on nasal swab PCR, and of these patients, nine had mild disease and one had severe disease. In the convalescent cohort there were six males and four females, among whom were two Hispanic individuals, seven Caucasians, two Asians and one multiracial person. Participants got two doses of the Pfizer-BioNTech BNT162b2 vaccine (n=8) or two doses of the Moderna mRNA-1273 vaccine (n=2). Post-COVID blood samples were collected from convalescent patients a median of roughly 100 days after diagnosis, with a range of roughly 30 to 170 days. Post-vaccine blood samples were obtained a median of about 72 days after the second vaccine dose, with a range of roughly 12 to 250 days. A few convalescent patients gave samples both early after vaccination (day 14) and late after vaccination (days 161 to 241). Overlapping spike peptide pools from SARS-CoV-2 and from the common cold coronaviruses HCoV-NL63, HCoV-OC43 and HCoV-229E were used as culture stimuli. As controls, cultures received a CEFX viral epitope pool (the positive control), an HIV-1 Nef peptide pool (the negative control), or no peptide at all. In under 13 COVID-19 convalescent patients and a few infection-naive healthy vaccine recipients, researchers compared the spike-specific CD4+ TCR repertoire from before mRNA vaccination with the repertoire from after.

From a lookup of the germline V gene, CDR1 and CDR2 are MNHEY and SVGAGI. Trimmed from V: 0 bases; trimmed from J: 10 bases; junction bases lacking a gene match: 3. From its cysteine to its phenylalanine, the CDR3 spans 12 amino acids. The sequence is cut down to CDR3 DNA, 36 bases in frame from base 1. The meaning of the sample's time point label: late sampling 161 to 241 days after vaccination in a few convalescent patients. The sample's treatment or condition label, in plain terms: approximately nine-day PBMC culture with coronavirus spike peptide pools or control peptides (ViraFEST assay). The ViraFEST assay was used in the study, in which antigen-specific T cells were expanded with peptide pools and expanded clonotypes were subsequently identified by TCR sequencing. The convalescent patients' positive SARS-CoV-2 PCR tests fell between March and December 2020, which was before the Alpha, Beta and Delta variants emerged in the United States. Each well held about 2 million PBMCs cultured in IMDM containing roughly 5% human AB serum and about 10 IU/ml IL-2, with roughly 9.2 ug/ml peptide pools added. On days 3 and 7, half of the culture medium was replaced with fresh IL-2-containing medium. After 10 days of culture, CD4+ T cells were isolated by negative selection with the EasySep CD4+ T cell isolation kit. Ficoll-Paque Plus gradient centrifugation was used to isolate PBMCs from whole blood, and the isolated PBMCs were then either used fresh or cryopreserved at -140C. In general, triplicate wells were set up for every culture condition.

As concerns this clonotype: There is no known antigen for this receptor. Base qualities are not provided; no much larger clone lies one nucleotide away.

Receptor libraries were prepared by PCR. DNA from cultured CD4+ T cells was subjected to TCR sequencing with the Oncomine TCR Beta short-read assay at the Johns Hopkins FTIC core. The QIAamp micro DNA kit was used to extract genomic DNA from the cultured CD4+ T cells. The Oncomine TCR Beta libraries from cultured CD4+ T cells were pooled using unique dual indexes and then sequenced on an Illumina iSeq 100. The study's processing was this. Non-productive sequences were filtered out, and CDR3s that did not start with C, did not end with F or W, or were shorter than 7 amino acids were discarded. The MANAFEST web application identified antigen-specific clonotypes by comparing peptide-stimulated wells against reference wells and other culture wells. Positive clones required FDR below 0.05, an odds ratio above 5, and productive frequency above 0.1% in at least two of three replicate wells. A clonotype counted as cross-reactive if it showed significant expansion both in the SARS-CoV-2 spike wells and in at least one common cold coronavirus spike condition. CDR3 homology was assessed with Levenshtein distances (stringdist) and unrooted phylogenetic trees (ape) in R version 3.6.1. Clones were called with MiXCR by TCRdb after fastp trimmed the public reads at Q25, and only in-frame beta chains were retained. Each entry is one CDR3 protein sequence, shown with its most common DNA and genes. The V and J calls shown here were made by TCRdb, not taken from the authors' results. The sample yields 17,000 or so distinct CDR3 sequences; around half were counted once. The ten largest clones add up to about an eighth of the sample.

Results the study describes overall, beyond this receptor: Nearly all vaccine-specific clones in convalescent patients (304 of 307) were mono-reactive for SARS-CoV-2 spike rather than cross-reactive with common cold coronaviruses. The study included relatively few convalescent patients and did not analyze early timepoints after natural infection. In convalescent patients, a median roughly 85% of post-vaccine SARS-CoV-2-reactive clones were detected only after vaccination, suggesting vaccine-specific priming. Although the median number of SARS-CoV-2-reactive clonotypes went up from 20 to 25 after infection to some 40 after vaccination, the increase was not significant.

The origin of this receptor is a human donor who had recovered from COVID-19. The V and J genes are TRBV6-5 and TRBJ2-7, with 7 bases matching TRBD2. The sequenced sample was CD4+ T cells from blood, cultured in vitro, obtained about 7 months after SARS-CoV-2 vaccination. The CDR3 region: CASSYSGTTQYF. The DNA sequence is TGTGCCAGCAGTTACTCGGGGACTACACAGTACTTC.